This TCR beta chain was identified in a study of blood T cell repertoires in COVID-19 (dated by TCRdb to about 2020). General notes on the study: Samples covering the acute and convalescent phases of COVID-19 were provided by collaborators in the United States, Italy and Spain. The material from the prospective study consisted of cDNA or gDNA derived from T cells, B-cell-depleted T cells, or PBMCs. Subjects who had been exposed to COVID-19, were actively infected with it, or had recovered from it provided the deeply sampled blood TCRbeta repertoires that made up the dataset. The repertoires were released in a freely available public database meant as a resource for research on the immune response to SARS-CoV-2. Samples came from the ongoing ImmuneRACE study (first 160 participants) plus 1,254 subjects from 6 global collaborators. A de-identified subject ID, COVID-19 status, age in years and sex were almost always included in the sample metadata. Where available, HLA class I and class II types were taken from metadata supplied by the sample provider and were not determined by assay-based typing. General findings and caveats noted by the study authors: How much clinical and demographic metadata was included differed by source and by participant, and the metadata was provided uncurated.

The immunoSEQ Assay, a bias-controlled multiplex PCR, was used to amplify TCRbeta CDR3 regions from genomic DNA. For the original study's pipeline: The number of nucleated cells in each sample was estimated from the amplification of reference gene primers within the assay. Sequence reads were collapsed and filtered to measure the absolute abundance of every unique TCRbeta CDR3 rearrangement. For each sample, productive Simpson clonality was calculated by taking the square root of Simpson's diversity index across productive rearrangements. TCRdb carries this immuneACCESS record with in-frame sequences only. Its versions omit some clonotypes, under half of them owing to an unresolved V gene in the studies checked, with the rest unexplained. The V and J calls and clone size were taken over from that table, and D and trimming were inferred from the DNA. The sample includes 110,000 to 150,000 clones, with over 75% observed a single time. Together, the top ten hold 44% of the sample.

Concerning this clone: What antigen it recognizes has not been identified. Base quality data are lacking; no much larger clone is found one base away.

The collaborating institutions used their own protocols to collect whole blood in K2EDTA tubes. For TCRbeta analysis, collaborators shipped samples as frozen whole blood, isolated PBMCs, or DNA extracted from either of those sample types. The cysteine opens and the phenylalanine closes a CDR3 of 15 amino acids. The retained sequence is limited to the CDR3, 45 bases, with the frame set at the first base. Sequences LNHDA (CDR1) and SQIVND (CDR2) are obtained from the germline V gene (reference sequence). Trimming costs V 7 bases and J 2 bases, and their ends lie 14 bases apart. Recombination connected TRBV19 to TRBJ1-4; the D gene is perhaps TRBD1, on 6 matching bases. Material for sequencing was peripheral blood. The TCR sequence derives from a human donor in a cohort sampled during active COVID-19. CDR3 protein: CASTRYQGTNEKLFF. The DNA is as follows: TGTGCCAGTACCCGCTATCAGGGGACTAATGAAAAACTGTTTTTT.